The T cell receptor (beta chain) under discussion was sequenced for a study of cytomegalovirus exposure and HLA in healthy donors. Notes on the study in general: TCR beta V- and J-gene trimming was later associated with a missense DCLRE1C variant. Across donors, presence/absence analyses took sequencing depth to be roughly uniform. Segments of the TCR beta V type were, in most cases, productive about 87% or about 30% of the time in an earlier analysis. Accurate predictions that matched the HLA-A and HLA-B alleles of most subjects were reportedly made from TCR beta sequences.

V lost 0 bases and J lost 9; bases outside the gene matches: 7. Germline V gives CDR1 ENHRY, CDR2 SYGVKD. This CDR3 comprises 16 residues. This clone is a singleton in its sample. Antigen unknown. The PCR used 60 Vbeta and 13 Jbeta primers. Sequenced by immunoSEQ multiplex PCR; TCRdb stores in-frame clones only, minus some. The repertoire has approximately 130,000 clones, 60% to 80% of them found once; the top ten carry about 3.9%. This clonotype was obtained from a man over 45 in good health and CMV-seropositive. Material: PBMCs. This rearrangement joins TRBV10-3 to TRBJ2-1; the match to TRBD2 covers 11 bases. CDR3 protein: CAISESELAGVVEQFF. DNA of the CDR3: TGTGCCATCAGTGAGTCGGAACTAGCGGGAGTAGTTGAGCAGTTCTTC.